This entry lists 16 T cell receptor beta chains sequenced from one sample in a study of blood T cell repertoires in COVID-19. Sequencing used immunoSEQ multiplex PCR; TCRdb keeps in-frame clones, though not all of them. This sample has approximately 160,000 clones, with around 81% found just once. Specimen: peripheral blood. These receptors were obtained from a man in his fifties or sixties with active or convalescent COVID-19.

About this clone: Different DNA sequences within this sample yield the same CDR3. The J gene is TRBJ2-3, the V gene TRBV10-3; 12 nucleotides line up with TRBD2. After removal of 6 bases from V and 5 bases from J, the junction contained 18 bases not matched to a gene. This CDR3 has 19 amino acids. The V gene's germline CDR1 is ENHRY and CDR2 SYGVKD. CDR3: CAISEPSGGASLALDTQYF. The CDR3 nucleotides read TGTGCCATCAGCGAGCCTAGCGGGGGGGCCTCCCTAGCGCTAGATACGCAGTATTTT.

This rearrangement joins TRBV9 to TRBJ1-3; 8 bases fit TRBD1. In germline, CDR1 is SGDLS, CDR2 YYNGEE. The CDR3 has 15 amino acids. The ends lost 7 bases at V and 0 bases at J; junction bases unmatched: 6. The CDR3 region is CASGPQGVSGNTIYF. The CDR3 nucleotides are TGTGCCAGCGGCCCACAGGGGGTCTCTGGAAACACCATATATTTT.

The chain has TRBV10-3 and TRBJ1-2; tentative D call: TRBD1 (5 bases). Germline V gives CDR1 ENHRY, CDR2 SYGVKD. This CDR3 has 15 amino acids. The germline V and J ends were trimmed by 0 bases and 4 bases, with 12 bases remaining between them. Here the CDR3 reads CAISESIQGGYGYTF. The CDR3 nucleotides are TGTGCCATCAGTGAGTCGATCCAGGGTGGCTATGGCTACACCTTC.

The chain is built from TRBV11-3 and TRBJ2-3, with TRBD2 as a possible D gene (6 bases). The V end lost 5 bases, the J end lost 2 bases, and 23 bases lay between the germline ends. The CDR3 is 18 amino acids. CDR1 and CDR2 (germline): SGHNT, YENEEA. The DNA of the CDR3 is TGTGCCAGCAGCGCCCTTTGGAGACTAGTTTTTCACACAGATACGCAGTATTTT. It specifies CASSALWRLVFHTDTQYF.

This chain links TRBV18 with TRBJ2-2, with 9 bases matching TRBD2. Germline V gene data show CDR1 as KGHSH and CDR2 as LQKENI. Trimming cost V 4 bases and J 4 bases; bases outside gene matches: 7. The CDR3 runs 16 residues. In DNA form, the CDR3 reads TGTGCCAGCTCACTCTTTAGCGGGAGTAGCACCGGGGAGCTGTTTTTT. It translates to CASSLFSGSSTGELFF.

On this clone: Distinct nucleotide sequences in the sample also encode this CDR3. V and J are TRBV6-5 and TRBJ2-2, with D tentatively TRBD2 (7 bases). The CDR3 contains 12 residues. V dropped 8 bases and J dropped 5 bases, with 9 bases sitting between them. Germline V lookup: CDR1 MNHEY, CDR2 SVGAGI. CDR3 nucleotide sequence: TGTGCCAGCGGGAGGGGGACCGGGGAGCTGTTTTTT. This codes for CASGRGTGELFF.

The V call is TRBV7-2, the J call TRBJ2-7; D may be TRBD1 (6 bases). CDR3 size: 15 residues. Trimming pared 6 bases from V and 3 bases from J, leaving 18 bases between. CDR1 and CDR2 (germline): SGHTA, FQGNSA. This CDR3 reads CASRPSAGAGYEQYF. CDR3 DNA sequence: TGTGCCAGCAGGCCCAGCGCAGGGGCAGGCTACGAGCAGTACTTC.

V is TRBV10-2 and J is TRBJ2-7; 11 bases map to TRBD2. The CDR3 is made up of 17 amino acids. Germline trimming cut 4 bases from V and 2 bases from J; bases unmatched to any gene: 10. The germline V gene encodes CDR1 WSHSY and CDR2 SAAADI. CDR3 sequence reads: CASSGTSGRIPAYEQYF. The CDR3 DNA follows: TGCGCCAGCAGTGGGACTAGCGGGCGGATCCCCGCCTACGAGCAGTACTTC.

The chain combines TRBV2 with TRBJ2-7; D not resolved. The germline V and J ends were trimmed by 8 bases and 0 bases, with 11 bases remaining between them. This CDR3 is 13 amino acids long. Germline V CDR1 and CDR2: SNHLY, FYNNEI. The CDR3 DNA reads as TGTGCCAGCGAGGCGCTAAGCTCCTACGAGCAGTACTTC. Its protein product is CASEALSSYEQYF.

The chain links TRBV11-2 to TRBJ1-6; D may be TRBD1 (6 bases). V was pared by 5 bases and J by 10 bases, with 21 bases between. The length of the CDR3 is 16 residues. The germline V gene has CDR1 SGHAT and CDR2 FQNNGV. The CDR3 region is CASSIQQRGRSSPLHF. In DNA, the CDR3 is TGTGCCAGCAGCATCCAACAGCGGGGGCGCAGCTCACCCCTCCACTTT.

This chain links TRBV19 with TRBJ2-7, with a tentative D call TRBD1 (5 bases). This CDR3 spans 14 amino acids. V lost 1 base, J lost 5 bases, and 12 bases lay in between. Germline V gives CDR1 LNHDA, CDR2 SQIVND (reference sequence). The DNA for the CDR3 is TGTGCCAGTAGTATAGGAGGCAGGGTCCACGAGCAGTACTTC. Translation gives CASSIGGRVHEQYF.

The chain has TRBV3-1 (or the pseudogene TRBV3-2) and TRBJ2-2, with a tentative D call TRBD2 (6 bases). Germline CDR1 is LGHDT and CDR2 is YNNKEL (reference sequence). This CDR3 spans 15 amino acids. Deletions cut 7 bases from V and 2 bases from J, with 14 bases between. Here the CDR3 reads CASINNGGNTGELFF. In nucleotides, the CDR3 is TGTGCCAGCATCAACAACGGGGGAAACACCGGGGAGCTGTTTTTT.

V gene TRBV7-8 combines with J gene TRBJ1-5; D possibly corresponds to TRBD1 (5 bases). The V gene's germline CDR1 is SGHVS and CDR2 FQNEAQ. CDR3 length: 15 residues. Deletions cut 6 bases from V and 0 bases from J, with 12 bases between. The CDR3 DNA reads TGTGCCAGCAGAGCAACAGGAGATAGCAATCAGCCCCAGCATTTT. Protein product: CASRATGDSNQPQHF.

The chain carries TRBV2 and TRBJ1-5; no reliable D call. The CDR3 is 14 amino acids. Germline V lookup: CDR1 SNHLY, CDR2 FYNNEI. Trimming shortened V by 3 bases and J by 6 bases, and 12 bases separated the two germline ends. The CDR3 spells CASSDRKVGQPQHF. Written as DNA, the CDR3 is TGTGCCAGCAGTGACAGGAAGGTGGGTCAGCCCCAGCATTTT.

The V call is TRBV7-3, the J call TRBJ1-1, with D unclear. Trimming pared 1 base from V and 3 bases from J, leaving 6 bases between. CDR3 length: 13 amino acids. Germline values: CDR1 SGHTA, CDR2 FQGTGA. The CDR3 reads CASSLKPDTEAFF. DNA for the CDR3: TGTGCCAGCAGCTTAAAGCCCGACACTGAAGCTTTCTTT.

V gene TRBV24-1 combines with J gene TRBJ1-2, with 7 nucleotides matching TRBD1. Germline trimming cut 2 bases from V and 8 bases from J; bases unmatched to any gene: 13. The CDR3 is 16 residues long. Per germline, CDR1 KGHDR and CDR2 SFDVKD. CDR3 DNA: TGTGCCACCAGTGATTCGCCAAACAGGGGCCTCGAAGGCTACACCTTC. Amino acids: CATSDSPNRGLEGYTF.